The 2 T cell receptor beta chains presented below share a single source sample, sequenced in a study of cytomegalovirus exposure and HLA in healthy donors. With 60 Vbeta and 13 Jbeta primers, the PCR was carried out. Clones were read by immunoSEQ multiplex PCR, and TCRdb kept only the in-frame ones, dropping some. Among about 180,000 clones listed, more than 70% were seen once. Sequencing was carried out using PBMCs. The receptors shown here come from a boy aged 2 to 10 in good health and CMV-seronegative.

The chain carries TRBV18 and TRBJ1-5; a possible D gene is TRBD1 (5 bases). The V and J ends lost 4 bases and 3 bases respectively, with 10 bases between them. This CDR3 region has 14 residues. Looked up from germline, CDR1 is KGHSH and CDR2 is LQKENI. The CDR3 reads CASSRGAVNQPQHF. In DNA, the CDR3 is TGTGCCAGCTCACGTGGGGCGGTCAATCAGCCCCAGCATTTT.

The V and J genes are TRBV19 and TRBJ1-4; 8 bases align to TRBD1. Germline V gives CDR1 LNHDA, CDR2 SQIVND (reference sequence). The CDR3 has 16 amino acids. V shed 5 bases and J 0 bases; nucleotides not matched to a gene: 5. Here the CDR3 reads CASSGDRSSTNEKLFF. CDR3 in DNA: TGTGCCAGTAGTGGGGACAGGAGTTCAACTAATGAAAAACTGTTTTTT.